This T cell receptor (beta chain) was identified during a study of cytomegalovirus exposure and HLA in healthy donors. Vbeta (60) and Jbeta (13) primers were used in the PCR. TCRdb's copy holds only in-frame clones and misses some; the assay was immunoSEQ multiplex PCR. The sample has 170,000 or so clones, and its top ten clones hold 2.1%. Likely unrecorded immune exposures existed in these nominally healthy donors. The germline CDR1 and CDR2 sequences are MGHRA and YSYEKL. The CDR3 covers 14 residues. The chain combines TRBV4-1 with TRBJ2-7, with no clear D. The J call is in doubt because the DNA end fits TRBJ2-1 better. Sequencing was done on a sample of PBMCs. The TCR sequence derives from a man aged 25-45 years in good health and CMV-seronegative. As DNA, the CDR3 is TGCGCCAGCAGCCAAGATTGGGGCTACAATGAGCAGTTCTTC. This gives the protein CASSQDWGYNEQFF.